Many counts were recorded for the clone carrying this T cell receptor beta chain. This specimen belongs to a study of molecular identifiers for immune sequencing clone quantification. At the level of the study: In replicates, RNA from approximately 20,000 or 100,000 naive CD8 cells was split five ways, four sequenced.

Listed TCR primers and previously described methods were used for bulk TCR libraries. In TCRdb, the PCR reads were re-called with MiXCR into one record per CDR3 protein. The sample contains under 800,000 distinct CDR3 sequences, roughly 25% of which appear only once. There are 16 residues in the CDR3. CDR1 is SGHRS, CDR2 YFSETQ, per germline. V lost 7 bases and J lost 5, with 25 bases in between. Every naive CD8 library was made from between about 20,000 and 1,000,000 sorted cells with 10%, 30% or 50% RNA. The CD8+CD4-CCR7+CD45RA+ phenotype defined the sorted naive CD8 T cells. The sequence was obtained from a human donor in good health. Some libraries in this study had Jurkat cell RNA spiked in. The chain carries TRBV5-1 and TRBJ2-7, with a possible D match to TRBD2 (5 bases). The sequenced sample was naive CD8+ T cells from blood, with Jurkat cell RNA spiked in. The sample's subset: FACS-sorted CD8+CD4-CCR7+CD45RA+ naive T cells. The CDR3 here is CASVPGLAGQSDEQYF. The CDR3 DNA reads TGCGCCAGCGTTCCTGGTTTGGCGGGCCAGAGCGACGAGCAGTACTTC.